The 24 T cell receptor beta chains listed next were all sequenced from one sample in a study of T cells in Graves' hyperthyroidism and ophthalmopathy. TCR beta CDR3 sequences were amplified from RNA transcripts. First-round RT-PCR with HTBI primers amplified the TCR CDR3 region. A single record per CDR3 protein comes from TCRdb applying MiXCR to the multiplex PCR reads. Of a few hundred thousand distinct CDR3 sequences in the sample, less than 20% are singletons; the top ten hold 53%. Sequenced material: blood. The origin of the receptors is a woman aged 50 to 65 with Graves' hyperthyroidism.

This clonotype was observed at least ten times. The V call is TRBV28, the J call TRBJ1-5; the D gene is possibly TRBD1 (5 bases). CDR1 and CDR2 (germline): MDHEN, SYDVKM. The V end was cut by 6 bases, the J end by 0 bases, with 18 bases between. This CDR3 has 17 amino acids. The CDR3 DNA reads TGTGCCAGCAGAGCGCTGGGGGAAGATTATAGCAATCAGCCCCAGCATTTT. It translates to CASRALGEDYSNQPQHF. Together with reference TRBV28 and TRBJ1-5, the CDR3 gives the full variable domain: DVKVTQSSRYLVKRTGEKVFLECVQDMDHENMFWYRQDPGLGLRLIYFSYDVKMKEKGDIPEGYSVSREKKERFSLILESASTNQTSMYLCASRALGEDYSNQPQHFGDGTRLSIL.

In this sample, this clonotype turned up many times. J is TRBJ2-7 and V is TRBV28; D possibly corresponds to TRBD1 (6 bases). V gave up 3 bases and J gave up 3 bases, with 12 bases separating them. Germline V lookup: CDR1 MDHEN, CDR2 SYDVKM. The CDR3 consists of 14 residues. The DNA for the CDR3 is TGTGCCAGCAGTTTCAGGGGAGATGGCTACGAGCAGTACTTC. Its protein is CASSFRGDGYEQYF. The full variable domain, completed using reference TRBV28 and TRBJ2-7, is DVKVTQSSRYLVKRTGEKVFLECVQDMDHENMFWYRQDPGLGLRLIYFSYDVKMKEKGDIPEGYSVSREKKERFSLILESASTNQTSMYLCASSFRGDGYEQYFGPGTRLTVT.

The table lists this clonotype with many counts. The germline gene is not matched at one end of the junction; a read error may be the cause. The genes are TRBV30 and TRBJ2-1; TRBD1 agrees at 12 bases. The germline gives CDR1 GTSNPN, CDR2 SVGIG (reference sequence). The CDR3 is made up of 17 amino acids. Here the CDR3 reads CAWRGQGARRPYNEQSF. In DNA, the CDR3 is TGTGCCTGGAGGGGACAGGGGGCGCGAAGACCCTACAATGAGCAGTCCTTC.

On this clonotype: A much larger clone sits a single nucleotide away, making a read error possible. The chain carries TRBV10-3 and TRBJ1-2; 10 nucleotides line up with TRBD1. Germline V gene data show CDR1 as ENHRY and CDR2 as SYGVKD. The CDR3 consists of 15 residues. V gave up 4 bases and J gave up 6 bases; unmatched junction bases: 8. In DNA form, the CDR3 reads TGTGCCATCAGTGGGCAGGGACAGGGGAACCATGGCTACACCTTC. Translating it yields CAISGQGQGNHGYTF.

This clonotype was recorded a few times. CDR3 DNA: TGCGCCAGTAGCGGGAGCCTCGTAAATGAGCAGTTCTTC. This encodes CASSGSLVNEQFF. The gene calls are TRBV10-1 and TRBJ2-1, with 9 positions matching TRBD2. Germline CDR1 reads WNHNN; CDR2 reads SYGVQD (reference sequence). Trimming removed 9 bases from V and 7 bases from J; junction bases left unmatched: 7. The CDR3 covers 13 residues.

This clonotype appeared many times. This chain's CDR3 is CATRIVNTEAFF. The CDR3 nucleotides read TGTGCCACCAGAATAGTTAACACTGAAGCTTTCTTT. The V gene is TRBV24-1, the J gene TRBJ1-1; D not resolved. Germline V gene sequence: CDR1 KGHDR, CDR2 SFDVKD. V shed 7 bases and J shed 2 bases, with 7 bases lying between them. The CDR3 extends over 12 amino acids.

This clonotype was counted between two and nine times. This sequence joins TRBV29-1 and TRBJ2-7, with 9 bases aligning to TRBD1. The CDR3 runs to 14 residues. The trim removed 2 bases at V and 5 bases at J, leaving 7 bases unmatched. Germline assignment: CDR1 SQVTM and CDR2 ANQGSEA. The DNA of the CDR3 is TGCAGCGTTGAATTTCGGACAGGGGCGAACGAGCAGTACTTC. Translation: CSVEFRTGANEQYF.

Ten or more counts support this clonotype. The J gene is TRBJ2-7, the V gene TRBV6-1, with D perhaps assigned TRBD1 or TRBD2 (6 bases each). V lost 5 bases to trimming and J lost 6 bases, with 14 bases between them. Germline CDR1 is MNHNS and CDR2 is SASEGT. CDR3 size: 13 residues. In DNA, the CDR3 is TGTGCCAGCAGTCAGATACAGGGAGGCGAGCAGTACTTC. Translated, it gives CASSQIQGGEQYF.

This clonotype showed up many times. This chain uses TRBV2 with TRBJ2-7, with D perhaps TRBD2 (6 bases). The CDR3 sequence is 14 residues long. Per germline, CDR1 SNHLY and CDR2 FYNNEI. With 1 base removed from V and 4 bases from J, the gap between germline ends came to 11 bases. The CDR3 loop reads CASSEGRVPYEQYF. The CDR3 DNA is TGTGCCAGCAGTGAAGGGAGGGTCCCTTACGAGCAGTACTTC.

This clonotype was picked up a small number of times. V is TRBV3-1 and J is TRBJ2-2, with unresolved D. CDR3 size: 13 residues. Trimming took 0 bases from V and 1 from J, leaving 0 bases between them. Germline assignment: CDR1 LGHDT and CDR2 YNNKEL (reference sequence). The CDR3 reads CASSQENTGELFF. The DNA of the CDR3 is TGTGCCAGCAGCCAAGAGAACACCGGGGAGCTGTTTTTT.

Ten or more counts support this clonotype. The chain carries TRBV9 and TRBJ2-1; unclear D gene. Germline CDR1 and CDR2: SGDLS and YYNGEE. V was cut by 4 bases and J by 10 bases, with 15 bases left in between. The CDR3 length is 13 residues. This CDR3 is CASSSRTSGEQFF. Here the CDR3 DNA reads TGTGCCAGCAGCTCCAGGACCTCCGGGGAGCAGTTCTTC.

This clonotype was observed many times. The chain uses TRBV28 and TRBJ2-6; no firm D call. V lost 7 bases to trimming and J lost 1 base, with 5 bases between them. The CDR3 loop spans 13 amino acids. CDR1 is MDHEN, CDR2 SYDVKM, per germline. This CDR3 reads CASTRSGANVLTF. The CDR3 DNA reads TGTGCCAGCACCCGTTCTGGGGCCAACGTCCTGACTTTC.

This clonotype was seen repeatedly, ten times or more. The chain is built from TRBV27 and TRBJ2-7; TRBD1 matches 9 bases. Germline-derived CDR1 and CDR2 are MNHEY and SMNVEV (reference sequence). The V gene end was trimmed by 4 bases and the J gene end by 2 bases; junction bases not matched to a gene: 6. This CDR3 is built from 15 residues. The chain's CDR3 is CASSSRDRATYEQYF. The DNA for the CDR3 is TGTGCCAGCAGTTCCCGGGACAGGGCGACCTACGAGCAGTACTTC.

At least ten counts were recorded for this clonotype. Here the CDR3 DNA reads TGTGCCAGCAGCACGACAGGGGGAATGGCAGATACGCAGTATTTT. Encoded protein: CASSTTGGMADTQYF. The chain carries TRBV12-3 or TRBV12-4 and TRBJ2-3; 9 nucleotides agree with TRBD1. V lost 6 bases to trimming and J lost 4 bases; unmatched junction nucleotides: 8. The length of the CDR3 is 15 residues.

Remarks on this clonotype: A read error is possible here, since a much larger clone lies one base away. Because it lacks the conserved phenylalanine or tryptophan at the end, this CDR3 is likely a read error. The rearrangement uses TRBV5-1 and TRBJ2-1; possible D gene TRBD2, 7 bases. This CDR3 region has 18 residues. CDR1 and CDR2 (germline): SGHRS, YFSETQ. The V and J ends lost 1 base and 0 bases respectively, with 17 bases between them. CDR3 nucleotide sequence: TGCGCCAGCAGCTTGCCTCTGCAGGGAGGGGGCTCCTACAATGAGCAGTTCCTC. It codes for CASSLPLQGGGSYNEQFL.

This clonotype was counted ten times or more. The V gene is TRBV5-8, the J gene TRBJ2-7; 10 positions match TRBD1. Germline CDR1 is SGHTS and CDR2 is YDEGEE. The CDR3 runs 17 residues. Losses at the gene ends were 7 bases for V and 1 base for J; bases not matched to a gene: 14. In DNA, the CDR3 is TGTGCCAGCGTCTACGGGACAGGGGTTTTATTATCCTACGAGCAGTACTTC. It codes for CASVYGTGVLLSYEQYF.

The V call is TRBV13, the J call TRBJ2-7, with 7 positions matching TRBD2. Per germline, CDR1 PRHDT and CDR2 FYEKMQ (reference sequence). The CDR3 is 16 residues long. The junction had 5 bases not matched to a gene; V was cut back by 0 bases and J by 0 bases. For the CDR3, the DNA is TGTGCCAGCAGCTTAGGTGGTGGGACTAACTCCTACGAGCAGTACTTC. Encoded protein: CASSLGGGTNSYEQYF.

The V gene is TRBV7-9, the J gene TRBJ2-1, with 7 bases identical to TRBD2. The CDR3 has 16 amino acids. J was trimmed by 6 bases and V by 1 base; bases with no gene match: 9. Per germline, CDR1 SEHNR and CDR2 FQNEAQ (reference sequence). CDR3 nucleotide sequence: TGTGCCAGCAGCTTAGGCGACGGGAGGATTACCAATGAGCAGTTCTTC. Its protein is CASSLGDGRITNEQFF.

The sample holds many counts of this clonotype. The genes are TRBV28 and TRBJ2-5; D may be TRBD2 (5 bases). V was clipped by 8 bases and J by 2 bases, with 15 bases between them. Germline values: CDR1 MDHEN, CDR2 SYDVKM. The CDR3 is made up of 14 amino acids. DNA for the CDR3: TGTGCCAGCCGTGGACGGGGATATCAAGAGACCCAGTACTTC. Amino acids: CASRGRGYQETQYF.

This clonotype was picked up many times. The genes are TRBV11-2 and TRBJ2-7; 11 bases are shared with TRBD2. Looked up from germline, CDR1 is SGHAT and CDR2 is FQNNGV. The V segment lost 5 bases and the J segment 3 bases; nucleotides outside the gene matches: 6. This CDR3 contains 15 residues. For the CDR3, the DNA is TGTGCCAGCAGCGTTAGCGGGAGGGCCCACTACGAGCAGTACTTC. Its translation is CASSVSGRAHYEQYF.

This clonotype was recorded a few times. The chain carries TRBV19 and TRBJ2-1; 9 nucleotides match TRBD1. Germline CDR1 and CDR2: LNHDA and SQIVND (reference sequence). V lost 5 bases, J lost 4 bases, and 9 bases stayed unmatched. CDR3 length: 16 residues. CDR3 protein: CASSFIQGAYYNEQFF. The DNA of the CDR3 is TGTGCCAGTAGTTTCATACAGGGGGCTTATTACAATGAGCAGTTCTTC.

This clonotype was seen more than once but under ten times. The V call is TRBV9, the J call TRBJ1-2; D is possibly TRBD1 (5 bases). The CDR3 totals 15 residues. Per the germline V gene, CDR1 is SGDLS and CDR2 is YYNGEE. Trimming pared 0 bases from V and 5 bases from J, leaving 14 bases between. The CDR3 sequence is CASSVEGLGEYGYTF. The CDR3 DNA reads TGTGCCAGCAGCGTAGAGGGGTTGGGGGAATATGGCTACACCTTC.

This clonotype was seen repeatedly, ten times or more. The chain recombines TRBV20-1 with TRBJ1-1; D uncertain. Germline V gene data show CDR1 as DFQATT and CDR2 as SNEGSKA (reference sequence). V lost 1 base and J 2 bases, leaving 8 bases between the germline ends. This CDR3 is 13 amino acids long. In nucleotides, the CDR3 is TGCAGTGCTAGAGCAAACAGCAACACTGAAGCTTTCTTT. Its translation is CSARANSNTEAFF.

This clonotype appeared many times. This sequence joins TRBV7-2 and TRBJ2-1; D could derive from TRBD1 or TRBD2 (6 bases each). Germline V lookup: CDR1 SGHTA, CDR2 FQGNSA. The V gene lost 5 bases and the J gene lost 7 bases, with 21 bases spanning the gap. This CDR3 is built from 16 residues. The CDR3: CASSPPRLGGENEQFF. As DNA, the CDR3 is TGTGCCAGCAGCCCGCCCCGACTAGGGGGAGAGAATGAGCAGTTCTTC.